The rows below give T cell receptor beta chains drawn from one sample of a study of blood T cell repertoires in COVID-19. Sequenced by immunoSEQ multiplex PCR; TCRdb stores in-frame clones only, minus some. The data show 160,000 or so clones, approximately 83% seen once. The material sequenced was peripheral blood. The receptors originated from a man aged 65 to 79 who had recovered from COVID-19. Both conserved end residues are part of each CDR3. A D gene is named only where the DNA matches it firmly. For some rows the clone size is stated as once, few or many, or as a class when expanded; others skip it.

>few|TRBJ2-5|TRBV3-1/TRBV3-2|TRBD2
CASSQGLTSSETQYF
TGTGCCAGCAGCCAAGGGTTGACTAGCTCGGAGACCCAGTACTTC
>.|TRBJ1-2|TRBV9|TRBD1
CASSMTGVNYGYTF
TGTGCCAGCAGCATGACAGGGGTTAACTATGGCTACACCTTC
>.|TRBJ1-1|TRBV2|.
CASSETRANTEAFF
TGTGCCAGCAGTGAGACCAGGGCGAACACTGAAGCTTTCTTT
>once|TRBJ2-2|TRBV19|TRBD2
CASSRTSGSVGELFF
TGTGCCAGTAGTAGGACTAGCGGGAGTGTCGGGGAGCTGTTTTTT
>.|TRBJ1-1|TRBV5-1|TRBD1
CASSLMDRGSTEAFF
TGCGCCAGCAGCTTGATGGACAGGGGAAGTACTGAAGCTTTCTTT
>.|TRBJ1-2|TRBV6-2/TRBV6-3|TRBD1
CASSYPRDRGYSYGYTF
TGTGCCAGCAGTTACCCCCGGGACAGGGGTTATTCATATGGCTACACCTTC
>.|TRBJ1-4|TRBV5-5|TRBD1
CASSPTGDSNEKLFF
TGTGCCAGCAGCCCGACAGGGGATTCTAATGAAAAACTGTTTTTT
>.|TRBJ2-1|TRBV10-1|TRBD2
CASSEAIGLAGYNEQFF
TGCGCCAGCAGTGAGGCTATCGGACTAGCGGGATACAATGAGCAGTTCTTC
>.|TRBJ2-1|TRBV7-2|TRBD2
CASSFGGSVNEQFF
TGTGCCAGCAGCTTCGGGGGGTCGGTTAATGAGCAGTTCTTC
>.|TRBJ1-2|TRBV18|.
CASSPQRSEGFGYTF
TGTGCCAGCTCACCACAGCGGTCCGAGGGTTTCGGCTACACCTTC
>once|TRBJ1-5|TRBV7-6|.
CASSLSPGANQPQHF
TGTGCCAGCAGCTTGTCCCCAGGGGCCAATCAGCCCCAGCATTTT
>.|TRBJ2-7|TRBV5-6|TRBD1
CASSLNGQGDF
TGTGCCAGCAGCTTAAACGGACAGGGAGACTTC
>.|TRBJ2-2|TRBV11-3|.
CASSSFRDKNTGELFF
TGTGCCAGCAGCTCTTTCCGGGACAAAAACACCGGGGAGCTGTTTTTT
>.|TRBJ1-6|TRBV10-3|.
CATSSESRLSPLHF
TGTGCCACCAGTTCCGAATCCAGGCTTTCACCCCTCCACTTT
>.|TRBJ2-3|TRBV3-1/TRBV3-2|.
CASSQRGSRDTQYF
TGTGCCAGCAGTCAAAGGGGGAGTCGAGATACGCAGTATTTT
>.|TRBJ2-4|TRBV3-1/TRBV3-2|TRBD1
CASSQAYRGNIQYF
TGTGCCAGCAGCCAGGCCTACAGGGGAAACATTCAGTACTTC
>.|TRBJ1-6|TRBV7-8|.
CASSLDGGVVRSPLHF
TGTGCCAGCAGCTTAGACGGAGGGGTGGTGAGGTCACCCCTCCACTTT
>.|TRBJ1-2|TRBV7-9|TRBD1
CASSQTGRDGYTF
TGTGCCAGCAGCCAGACAGGGCGGGATGGCTACACCTTC
>.|TRBJ2-7|TRBV10-3|.
CAKNHRSKTGEGAPYEQYF
TGTGCCAAGAATCACCGATCAAAAACGGGAGAGGGGGCCCCCTACGAGCAGTACTTC
>.|TRBJ1-1|TRBV18|.
CASSPRRRKDSKFNTEAFF
TGTGCCAGCTCACCACGGAGGCGGAAGGACAGTAAATTCAACACTGAAGCTTTCTTT
>.|TRBJ1-1|TRBV2|.
CASSVTGNTEAFF
TGTGCCAGCAGTGTTACAGGGAACACTGAAGCTTTCTTT
>.|TRBJ1-2|TRBV5-1|.
CASSLYGGDGYTF
TGCGCCAGCAGCTTGTACGGGGGAGATGGCTACACCTTC
>.|TRBJ1-1|TRBV28|TRBD1
CASRSGGTNTEAFF
TGTGCCAGCAGGTCAGGGGGCACGAACACTGAAGCTTTCTTT
>once|TRBJ1-1|TRBV5-1|TRBD1
CASSPIPGQGTEAFF
TGCGCCAGCAGCCCAATACCGGGACAGGGAACTGAAGCTTTCTTT
>.|TRBJ2-2|TRBV5-1|TRBD1
CASSLVPDRGPGELFF
TGCGCCAGCAGCTTGGTTCCGGACAGGGGGCCCGGGGAGCTGTTTTTT
>few|TRBJ1-2|TRBV6-5|.
CASSNRDEAGYTF
TGTGCCAGCAGTAACAGGGATGAAGCGGGCTACACCTTC
>.|TRBJ1-5|TRBV7-5|.
CARSLLNREDRGSNQPQHF
TGTGCCAGAAGCCTCCTTAACCGCGAGGACAGGGGTAGCAATCAGCCCCAGCATTTT
>.|TRBJ1-3|TRBV28|.
CASRGAGSGNTIYF
TGTGCCAGCAGGGGGGCGGGCTCTGGAAACACCATATATTTT
>.|TRBJ2-5|TRBV29-1|.
CSTQGSETQYF
TGCAGCACCCAGGGTTCAGAGACCCAGTACTTC
>many|TRBJ2-2|TRBV10-3|TRBD2
CAISELSGSTGELFF
TGTGCCATCAGTGAGTTGAGCGGGAGCACCGGGGAGCTGTTTTTT
>.|TRBJ1-2|TRBV4-2|.
CASSQDIAATNYGYTF
TGTGCCAGCAGCCAAGATATCGCGGCTACTAACTATGGCTACACCTTC
>.|TRBJ1-1|TRBV4-1|TRBD1
CASSLAGGTLMNTEAFF
TGCGCCAGCAGCCTGGCAGGGGGCACTCTCATGAACACTGAAGCTTTCTTT
>.|TRBJ2-1|TRBV27|TRBD2
CASSLLAGPTTSPYDNEQFF
TGTGCCAGCAGTTTATTAGCGGGACCGACAACGTCCCCCTACGACAATGAGCAGTTCTTC
>.|TRBJ2-3|TRBV19|TRBD1
CASSIGDRAQYF
TGTGCCAGTAGTATAGGCGACAGGGCGCAGTATTTT
>.|TRBJ2-1|TRBV7-2|TRBD2
CASSWTSGRGNEQFF
TGTGCCAGCAGCTGGACTAGCGGGAGGGGCAATGAGCAGTTCTTC
>.|TRBJ1-6|TRBV14|.
CASSQEAYLSPLHF
TGTGCCAGCAGCCAAGAAGCTTATCTGTCACCCCTCCACTTT
>once|TRBJ2-2|TRBV18|.
CASSEGPGTGELFF
TGTGCCAGCTCCGAGGGCCCTGGCACCGGGGAGCTGTTTTTT
>.|TRBJ2-1|TRBV5-4|.
CASSRGRALNNEQFF
TGTGCCAGCAGTAGGGGGAGGGCCCTCAACAATGAGCAGTTCTTC
>.|TRBJ2-7|TRBV4-1|TRBD2
CASSLRDYPYEQYF
TGCGCCAGCAGCCTCCGGGACTACCCCTACGAGCAGTACTTC
>.|TRBJ2-7|TRBV28|.
CASSASSYEQYF
TGTGCCAGCAGTGCCAGCTCCTACGAGCAGTACTTC
>.|TRBJ2-1|TRBV4-1|TRBD2
CASSQRAAGLAQQSNEQFF
TGCGCCAGCAGCCAAAGAGCGGCGGGACTAGCCCAGCAAAGTAATGAGCAGTTCTTC
>.|TRBJ1-1|TRBV3-1/TRBV3-2|.
CASSQDCTWAGPPGNTEAFF
TGTGCCAGCAGCCAAGATTGTACGTGGGCAGGTCCACCAGGGAACACTGAAGCTTTCTTT
>.|TRBJ1-2|TRBV30|TRBD1
CAWSGTGSYGYTF
TGTGCCTGGAGTGGGACAGGGAGCTATGGCTACACCTTC
>.|TRBJ1-2|TRBV3-1/TRBV3-2|.
CASSQGTGWDGYTF
TGTGCCAGCAGCCAAGGAACAGGGTGGGATGGCTACACCTTC
>once|TRBJ2-7|TRBV2|TRBD2
CASSLAGGPTFHEQYF
TGTGCCAGCAGTCTAGCGGGAGGGCCAACATTCCACGAGCAGTACTTC
>.|TRBJ2-4|TRBV4-3|.
CASSQEQGSIQYF
TGCGCCAGCAGCCAAGAGCAGGGCAGCATTCAGTACTTC
>.|TRBJ2-5|TRBV11-3|.
CASSSGFPETQYF
TGTGCCAGCAGTTCCGGGTTTCCTGAGACCCAGTACTTC
>.|TRBJ2-7|TRBV28|TRBD2
CASSPGTSDYEQYF
TGTGCCAGCAGTCCCGGGACTAGCGACTACGAGCAGTACTTC
>.|TRBJ2-7|TRBV5-6|TRBD2
CASSSWGGSYEQYF
TGTGCCAGCAGCTCCTGGGGAGGGTCCTACGAGCAGTACTTC
>.|TRBJ1-4|TRBV19|TRBD1
CASKNYGQGNEKLFF
TGTGCCAGTAAGAATTACGGACAGGGTAATGAAAAACTGTTTTTT
>.|TRBJ1-1|TRBV6-2/TRBV6-3|.
CASSLEKTSGARTEAFF
TGTGCCAGCAGTCTTGAAAAAACCTCAGGGGCGCGAACTGAAGCTTTCTTT
>.|TRBJ1-5|TRBV19|.
CASSNTRNQPQHF
TGTGCCAGTAGTAATACGCGAAATCAGCCCCAGCATTTT
>.|TRBJ1-2|TRBV7-2|TRBD1
CASSLVSGGFAGYTF
TGTGCCAGCAGCTTAGTGTCAGGGGGCTTCGCTGGCTACACCTTC
>.|TRBJ2-7|TRBV24-1|TRBD1
CATSEGYRDRGHDEQYF
TGTGCCACCAGTGAAGGTTACCGGGACAGGGGGCACGACGAGCAGTACTTC
>.|TRBJ1-1|TRBV30|.
CAWSVLDTEAFF
TGTGCCTGGAGTGTACTGGACACTGAAGCTTTCTTT